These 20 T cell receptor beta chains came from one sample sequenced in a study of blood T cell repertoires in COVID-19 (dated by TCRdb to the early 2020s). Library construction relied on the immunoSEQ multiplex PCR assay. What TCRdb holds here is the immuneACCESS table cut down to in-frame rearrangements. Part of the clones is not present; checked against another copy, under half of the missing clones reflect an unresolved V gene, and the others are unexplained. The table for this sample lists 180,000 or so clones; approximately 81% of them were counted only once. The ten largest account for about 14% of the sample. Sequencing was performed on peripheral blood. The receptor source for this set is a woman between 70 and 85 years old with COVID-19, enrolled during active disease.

The CDR3 sequence is CAISRLAGGLHEQYF. The DNA of the CDR3 is TGTGCCATCAGCCGTCTAGCGGGAGGTCTTCACGAGCAGTACTTC. The rearrangement links TRBV28 to TRBJ2-7; 11 nucleotides agree with TRBD2. The CDR3 covers 15 residues. Germline-derived CDR1 and CDR2 are MDHEN and SYDVKM. V trimming: 10 bases; J trimming: 5 bases; junction bases outside the gene matches: 13.

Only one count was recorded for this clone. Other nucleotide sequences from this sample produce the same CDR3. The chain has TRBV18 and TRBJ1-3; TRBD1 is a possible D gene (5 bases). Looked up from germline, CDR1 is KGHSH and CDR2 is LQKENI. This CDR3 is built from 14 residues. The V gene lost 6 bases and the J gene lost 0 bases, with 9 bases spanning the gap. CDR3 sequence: CASSPRDSGNTIYF. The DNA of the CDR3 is TGTGCCAGCTCCCCCAGGGACTCTGGAAACACCATATATTTT. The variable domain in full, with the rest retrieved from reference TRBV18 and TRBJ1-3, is NAGVMQNPRHLVRRRGQEARLRCSPMKGHSHVYWYRQLPEEGLKFMVYLQKENIIDESGMPKERFSAEFPKEGPSILRIQQVVRGDSAAYFCASSPRDSGNTIYFGEGSWLTVV.

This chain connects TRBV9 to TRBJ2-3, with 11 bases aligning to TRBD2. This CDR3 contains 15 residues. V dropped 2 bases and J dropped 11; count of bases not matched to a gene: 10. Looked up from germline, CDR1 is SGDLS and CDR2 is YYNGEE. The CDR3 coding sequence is TGTGCCAGCAGCGTCACGGCTAGCGGGGGGCGTGTGCAGTATTTT. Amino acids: CASSVTASGGRVQYF. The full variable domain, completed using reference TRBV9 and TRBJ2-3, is DSGVTQTPKHLITATGQRVTLRCSPRSGDLSVYWYQQSLDQGLQFLIQYYNGEERAKGNILERFSAQQFPDLHSELNLSSLELGDSALYFCASSVTASGGRVQYFGPGTRLTVL.

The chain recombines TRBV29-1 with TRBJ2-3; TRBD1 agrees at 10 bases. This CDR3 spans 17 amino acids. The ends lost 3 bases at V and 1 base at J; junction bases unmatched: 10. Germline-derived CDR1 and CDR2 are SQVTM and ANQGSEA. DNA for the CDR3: TGCAGCGTTGACGCCTGGGACAGGGGCGGGGGCACAGATACGCAGTATTTT. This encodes CSVDAWDRGGGTDTQYF.

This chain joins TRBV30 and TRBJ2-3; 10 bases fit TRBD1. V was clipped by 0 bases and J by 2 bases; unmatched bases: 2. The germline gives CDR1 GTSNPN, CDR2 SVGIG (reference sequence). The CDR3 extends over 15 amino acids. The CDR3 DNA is TGTGCCTGGAGTGTCGGGACAGGGGCCACAGATACGCAGTATTTT. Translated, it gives CAWSVGTGATDTQYF.

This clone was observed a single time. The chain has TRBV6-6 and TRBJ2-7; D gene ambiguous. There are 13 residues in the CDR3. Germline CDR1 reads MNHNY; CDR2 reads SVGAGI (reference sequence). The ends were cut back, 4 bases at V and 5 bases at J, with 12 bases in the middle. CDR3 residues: CASSSVPLNEQYV. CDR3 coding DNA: TGTGCCAGCAGTTCCGTCCCTTTAAACGAGCAGTACGTC.

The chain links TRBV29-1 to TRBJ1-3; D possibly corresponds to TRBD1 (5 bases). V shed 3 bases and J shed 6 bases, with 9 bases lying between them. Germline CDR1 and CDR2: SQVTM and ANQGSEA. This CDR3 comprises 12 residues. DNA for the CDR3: TGCAGCGTTGAGGGGCGGCCAAACACCATATATTTT. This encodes CSVEGRPNTIYF.

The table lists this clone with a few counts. This chain's CDR3 is CASSSRSTSGGLTDTQYF. CDR3 DNA: TGTGCCAGCAGCTCGCGCTCGACTAGCGGGGGGCTCACAGATACGCAGTATTTT. The chain uses TRBV11-3 and TRBJ2-3, with 13 bases fitting TRBD2. Germline V gene data show CDR1 as SGHNT and CDR2 as YENEEA. This CDR3 is built from 18 residues. Germline trimming cut 4 bases from V and 2 bases from J; bases unmatched to any gene: 9.

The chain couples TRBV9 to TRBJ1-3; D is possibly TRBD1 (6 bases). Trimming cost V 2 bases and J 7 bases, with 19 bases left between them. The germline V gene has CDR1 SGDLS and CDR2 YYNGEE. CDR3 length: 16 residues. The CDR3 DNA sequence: TGTGCCAGCAGCGTTGCGGACAGAGGTATAGGGAACACCATATATTTT. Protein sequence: CASSVADRGIGNTIYF. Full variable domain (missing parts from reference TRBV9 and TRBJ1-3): DSGVTQTPKHLITATGQRVTLRCSPRSGDLSVYWYQQSLDQGLQFLIQYYNGEERAKGNILERFSAQQFPDLHSELNLSSLELGDSALYFCASSVADRGIGNTIYFGEGSWLTVV.

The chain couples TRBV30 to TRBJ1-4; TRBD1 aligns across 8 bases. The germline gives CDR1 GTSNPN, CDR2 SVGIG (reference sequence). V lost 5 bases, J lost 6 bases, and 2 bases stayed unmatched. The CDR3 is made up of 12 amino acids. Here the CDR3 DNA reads TGTGCCTGGCAGGGGGCGGATGAAAAACTGTTTTTT. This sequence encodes CAWQGADEKLFF.

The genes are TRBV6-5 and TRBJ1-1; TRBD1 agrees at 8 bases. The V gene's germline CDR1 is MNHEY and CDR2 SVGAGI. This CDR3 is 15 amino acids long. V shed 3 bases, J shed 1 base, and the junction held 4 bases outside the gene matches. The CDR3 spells CASSYGGTGNTEAFF. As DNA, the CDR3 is TGTGCCAGCAGTTATGGCGGGACAGGGAACACTGAAGCTTTCTTT.

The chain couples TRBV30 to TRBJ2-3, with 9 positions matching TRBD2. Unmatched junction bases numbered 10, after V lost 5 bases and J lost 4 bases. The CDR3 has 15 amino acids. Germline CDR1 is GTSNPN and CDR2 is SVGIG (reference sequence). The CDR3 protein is CAWRLAGRPADTQYF. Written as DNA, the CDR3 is TGTGCCTGGCGTCTAGCGGGGCGGCCCGCAGATACGCAGTATTTT.

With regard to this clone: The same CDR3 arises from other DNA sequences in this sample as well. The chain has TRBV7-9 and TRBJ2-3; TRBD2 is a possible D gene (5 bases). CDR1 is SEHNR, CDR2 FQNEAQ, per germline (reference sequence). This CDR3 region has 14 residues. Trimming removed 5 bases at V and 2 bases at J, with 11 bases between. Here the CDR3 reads CASSASGNTDTQYF. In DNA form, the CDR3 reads TGTGCCAGCAGCGCCTCCGGGAACACAGATACGCAGTATTTT.

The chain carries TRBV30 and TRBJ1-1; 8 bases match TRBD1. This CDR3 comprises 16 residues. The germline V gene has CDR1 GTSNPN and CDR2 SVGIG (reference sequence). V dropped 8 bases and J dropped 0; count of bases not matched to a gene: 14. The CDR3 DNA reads TGTGCCGGGACACGACCTCAGGGGGCGGTGAACACTGAAGCTTTCTTT. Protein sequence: CAGTRPQGAVNTEAFF.

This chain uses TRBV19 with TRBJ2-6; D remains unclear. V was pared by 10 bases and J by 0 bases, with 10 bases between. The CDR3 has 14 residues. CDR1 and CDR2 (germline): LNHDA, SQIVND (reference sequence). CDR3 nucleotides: TGTGCCACCGTATCAGGCTCTGGGGCCAACGTCCTGACTTTC. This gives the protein CATVSGSGANVLTF.

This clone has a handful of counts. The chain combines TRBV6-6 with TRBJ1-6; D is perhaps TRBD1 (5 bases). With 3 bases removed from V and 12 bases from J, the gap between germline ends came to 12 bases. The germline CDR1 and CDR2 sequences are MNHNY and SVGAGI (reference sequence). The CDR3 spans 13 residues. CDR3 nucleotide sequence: TGTGCCAGCAGTTATGACAGCCGCCAACCCCTCCACTTT. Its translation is CASSYDSRQPLHF.

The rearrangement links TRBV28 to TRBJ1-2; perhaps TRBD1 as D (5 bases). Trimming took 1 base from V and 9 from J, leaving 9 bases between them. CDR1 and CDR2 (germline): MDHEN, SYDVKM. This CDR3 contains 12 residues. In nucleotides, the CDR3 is TGTGCCAGCAGTTTATACGGGGGGAGCTACACCTTC. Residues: CASSLYGGSYTF.

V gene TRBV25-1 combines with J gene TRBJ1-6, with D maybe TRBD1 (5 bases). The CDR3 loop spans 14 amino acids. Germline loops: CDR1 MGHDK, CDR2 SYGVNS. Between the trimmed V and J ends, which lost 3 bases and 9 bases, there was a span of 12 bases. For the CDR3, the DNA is TGTGCCAGCAGTGAGGGACTGTGGGGTTCACCCCTCCACTTT. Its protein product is CASSEGLWGSPLHF.

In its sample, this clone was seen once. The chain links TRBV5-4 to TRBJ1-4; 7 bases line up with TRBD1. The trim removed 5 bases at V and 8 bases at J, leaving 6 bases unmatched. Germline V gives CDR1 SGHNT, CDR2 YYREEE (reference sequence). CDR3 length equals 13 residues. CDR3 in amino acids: CASSSGGREKLFF. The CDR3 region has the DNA TGTGCCAGCAGTTCAGGGGGTAGAGAAAAACTGTTTTTT.

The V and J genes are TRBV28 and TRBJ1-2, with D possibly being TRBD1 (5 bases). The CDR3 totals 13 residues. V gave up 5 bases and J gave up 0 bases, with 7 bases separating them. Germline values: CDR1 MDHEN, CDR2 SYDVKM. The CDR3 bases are TGTGCCAGCAGTCAGGGTTCTAACTATGGCTACACCTTC. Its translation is CASSQGSNYGYTF.